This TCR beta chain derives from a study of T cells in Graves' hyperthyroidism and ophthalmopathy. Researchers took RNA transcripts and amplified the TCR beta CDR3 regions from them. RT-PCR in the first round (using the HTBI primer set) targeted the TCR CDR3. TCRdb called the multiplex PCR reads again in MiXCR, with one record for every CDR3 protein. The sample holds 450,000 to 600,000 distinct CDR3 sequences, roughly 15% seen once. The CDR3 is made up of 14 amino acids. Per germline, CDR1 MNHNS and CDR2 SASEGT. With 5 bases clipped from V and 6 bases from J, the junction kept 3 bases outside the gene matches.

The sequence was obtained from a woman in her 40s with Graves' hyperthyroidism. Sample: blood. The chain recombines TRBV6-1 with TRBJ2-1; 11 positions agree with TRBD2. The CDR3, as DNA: TGTGCCAGCAGTCAACTAGCGGGAGTCAATGAGCAGTTCTTC. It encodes CASSQLAGVNEQFF.